One and the same sample provided the 10 T cell receptor beta chains below, sequenced in a study of cytomegalovirus exposure and HLA in healthy donors. The PCR made use of 60 Vbeta and 13 Jbeta primers. TCRdb's table, derived via immunoSEQ multiplex PCR, lists solely in-frame clones and lacks some. The record lists approximately 110,000 clones, of which the ten most abundant hold less than 4.5%. The sample was PBMCs. The receptor set was obtained from a young man in good health and CMV-seronegative.

The chain carries TRBV6-1 and TRBJ1-1; 7 bases map to TRBD1. The J segment lost 1 base and the V segment lost 6 bases, leaving 5 bases of the junction unmatched. The CDR3 spans 14 residues. Per germline, CDR1 MNHNS and CDR2 SASEGT. CDR3 nucleotides: TGTGCCAGCAGCGCTGGACAGGCGAACACTGAAGCTTTCTTT. Translation gives CASSAGQANTEAFF.

This chain links TRBV28 with TRBJ1-2; no clear D. Trimming cost V 3 bases and J 4 bases, with 3 bases left between them. The germline V gene encodes CDR1 MDHEN and CDR2 SYDVKM. The CDR3 length is 11 residues. The CDR3 loop is CASSFLYGYTF. CDR3 nucleotide sequence: TGTGCCAGCAGTTTCCTCTATGGCTACACCTTC.

The chain is built from TRBV9 and TRBJ2-1; 8 bases match TRBD1. Germline CDR1 is SGDLS and CDR2 is YYNGEE. The CDR3 consists of 16 residues. V lost 4 bases and J lost 1; bases outside the gene matches: 7. The CDR3 sequence is CASSSSRGRSYNEQFF. The CDR3 nucleotides are TGTGCCAGCAGCTCCTCCAGGGGGCGGTCCTACAATGAGCAGTTCTTC.

The DNA for the CDR3 is TGTGCCAGTAGTATAGCTGGACAGCTCAATCAGCCCCAGCATTTT. Translation: CASSIAGQLNQPQHF. The V gene is TRBV19, the J gene TRBJ1-5, with D possibly TRBD1 on 6 matching bases. The germline gives CDR1 LNHDA, CDR2 SQIVND (reference sequence). V was trimmed by 1 base and J by 3 bases, leaving 10 bases between them. The CDR3 is 15 amino acids.

The chain has TRBV5-4 and TRBJ2-7; D is possibly TRBD2 (5 bases). The V end was cut by 0 bases, the J end by 2 bases, with 9 bases between. CDR1 and CDR2 from the germline V gene are SGHNT and YYREEE (reference sequence). The CDR3 contains 14 residues. CDR3 in amino acids: CASSLDPGTYEQYF. The CDR3 DNA follows: TGTGCCAGCAGCTTGGATCCGGGGACCTACGAGCAGTACTTC.

This chain connects TRBV9 to TRBJ2-3; TRBD2 might be the D (5 bases). This CDR3 spans 15 amino acids. V was clipped by 4 bases and J by 0 bases, with 12 bases between them. In germline, CDR1 is SGDLS, CDR2 YYNGEE. CDR3 sequence: CASSSERASTDTQYF. The CDR3 DNA sequence: TGTGCCAGCAGCTCGGAGAGGGCTAGCACAGATACGCAGTATTTT.

V usage is TRBV5-5 and J usage is TRBJ1-2; 9 bases are a match to TRBD1. Germline values: CDR1 SGHKS, CDR2 YYEKEE (reference sequence). This CDR3 contains 15 residues. Losses at the gene ends were 7 bases for V and 5 bases for J; bases not matched to a gene: 12. Here the CDR3 DNA reads TGTGCCAGCGCGGACCGCTGGACAGGGGAGTATGGCTACACCTTC. This encodes CASADRWTGEYGYTF.

The chain has TRBV11-2 and TRBJ2-1, with 7 bases that match TRBD2. CDR1 is SGHAT, CDR2 FQNNGV, per germline. The CDR3 totals 17 residues. The junction had 10 bases not matched to a gene; V was cut back by 5 bases and J by 0 bases. CDR3 sequence (DNA): TGTGCCAGCAGCCCCGGGACTACCATGAGCTCCTACAATGAGCAGTTCTTC. Its protein product is CASSPGTTMSSYNEQFF.

This sequence joins TRBV6-4 and TRBJ1-1, with a tentative D call TRBD1 (5 bases). V shed 6 bases and J shed 2 bases, with 7 bases lying between them. This CDR3 spans 12 amino acids. Germline V lookup: CDR1 MRHNA, CDR2 SNTAGT. DNA of the CDR3: TGTGCCAGCAGGGGGCATAACACTGAAGCTTTCTTT. It encodes CASRGHNTEAFF.

The rearrangement joins TRBV2 to TRBJ1-2; 7 bases align to TRBD1. J gave up 8 bases and V 1 base, and 10 bases lay outside the gene matches. Germline lookup yields CDR1 SNHLY and CDR2 FYNNEI. The CDR3 consists of 15 residues. The CDR3 nucleotides are TGTGCCAGCAGTGAAGAAGGGGGCGGTTTGTGGGGCTACACCTTC. The encoded protein is CASSEEGGGLWGYTF.